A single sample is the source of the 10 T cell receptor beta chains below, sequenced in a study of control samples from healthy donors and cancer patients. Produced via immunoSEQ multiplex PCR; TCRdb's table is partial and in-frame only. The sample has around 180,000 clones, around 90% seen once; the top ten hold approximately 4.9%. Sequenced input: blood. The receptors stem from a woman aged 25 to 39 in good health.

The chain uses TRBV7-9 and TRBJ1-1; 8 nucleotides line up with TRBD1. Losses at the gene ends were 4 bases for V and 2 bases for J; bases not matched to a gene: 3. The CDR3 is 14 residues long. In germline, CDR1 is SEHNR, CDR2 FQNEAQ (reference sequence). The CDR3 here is CASSYGQGNTEAFF. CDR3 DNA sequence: TGTGCCAGCAGCTATGGACAGGGTAACACTGAAGCTTTCTTT.

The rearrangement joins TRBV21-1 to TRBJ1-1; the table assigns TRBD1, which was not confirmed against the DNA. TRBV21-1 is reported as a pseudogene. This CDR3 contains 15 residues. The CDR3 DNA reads TGTGCCAGCAGCTCCGGACAGGTAATGAACACTGAAGCTTTCTTT. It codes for CASSSGQVMNTEAFF.

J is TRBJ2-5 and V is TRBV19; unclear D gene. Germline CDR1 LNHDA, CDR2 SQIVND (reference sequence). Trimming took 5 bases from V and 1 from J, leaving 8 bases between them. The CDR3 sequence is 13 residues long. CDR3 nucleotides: TGTGCCAGTAGTCTCGGGCCCCAAGAGACCCAGTACTTC. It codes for CASSLGPQETQYF.

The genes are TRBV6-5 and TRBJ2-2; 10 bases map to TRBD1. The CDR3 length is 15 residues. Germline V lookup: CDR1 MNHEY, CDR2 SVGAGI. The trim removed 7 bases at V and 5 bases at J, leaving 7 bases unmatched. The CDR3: CASKTGTGETGELFF. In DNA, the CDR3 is TGTGCCAGCAAAACCGGGACAGGGGAGACCGGGGAGCTGTTTTTT.

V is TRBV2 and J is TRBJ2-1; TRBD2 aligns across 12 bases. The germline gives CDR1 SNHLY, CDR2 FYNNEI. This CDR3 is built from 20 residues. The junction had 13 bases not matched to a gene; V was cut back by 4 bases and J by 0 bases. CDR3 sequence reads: CASSGVTGTSGPHSYNEQFF. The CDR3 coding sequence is TGTGCCAGCAGTGGAGTAACCGGGACTAGCGGGCCCCACTCCTACAATGAGCAGTTCTTC. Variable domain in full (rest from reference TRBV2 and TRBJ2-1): EPEVTQTPSHQVTQMGQEVILRCVPISNHLYFYWYRQILGQKVEFLVSFYNNEISEKSEIFDDQFSVERPDGSNFTLKIRSTKLEDSAMYFCASSGVTGTSGPHSYNEQFFGPGTRLTVL.

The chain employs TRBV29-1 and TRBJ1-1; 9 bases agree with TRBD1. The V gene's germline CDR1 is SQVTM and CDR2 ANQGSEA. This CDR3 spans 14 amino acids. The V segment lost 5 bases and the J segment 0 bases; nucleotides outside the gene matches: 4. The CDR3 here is CSVSTGGVNTEAFF. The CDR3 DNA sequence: TGCAGCGTTTCAACAGGGGGCGTGAACACTGAAGCTTTCTTT. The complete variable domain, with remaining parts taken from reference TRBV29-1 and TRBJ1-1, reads SAVISQKPSRDICQRGTSLTIQCQVDSQVTMMFWYRQQPGQSLTLIATANQGSEATYESGFVIDKFPISRPNLTFSTLTVSNMSPEDSSIYLCSVSTGGVNTEAFFGQGTRLTVV.

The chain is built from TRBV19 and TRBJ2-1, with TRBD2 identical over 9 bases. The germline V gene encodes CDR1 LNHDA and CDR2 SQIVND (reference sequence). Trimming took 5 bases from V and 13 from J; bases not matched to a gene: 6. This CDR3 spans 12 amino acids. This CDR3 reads CASSEVSGGQFF. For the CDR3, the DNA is TGTGCCAGTAGTGAAGTTAGCGGGGGACAGTTCTTC.

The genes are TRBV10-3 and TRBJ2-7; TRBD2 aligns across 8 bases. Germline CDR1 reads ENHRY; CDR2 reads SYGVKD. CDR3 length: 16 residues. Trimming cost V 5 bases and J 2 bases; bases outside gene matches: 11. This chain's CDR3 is CAISTNSGIVTYEQYF. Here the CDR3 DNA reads TGTGCCATCAGTACTAATAGCGGGATTGTGACCTACGAGCAGTACTTC.

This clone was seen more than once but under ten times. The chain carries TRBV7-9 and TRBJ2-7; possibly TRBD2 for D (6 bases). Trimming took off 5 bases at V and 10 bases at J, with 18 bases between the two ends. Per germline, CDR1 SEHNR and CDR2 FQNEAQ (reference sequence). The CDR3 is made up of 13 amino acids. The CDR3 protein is CASSAPSGEEQYV. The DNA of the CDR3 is TGTGCCAGCAGCGCCCCATCTGGGGAGGAACAGTACGTC.

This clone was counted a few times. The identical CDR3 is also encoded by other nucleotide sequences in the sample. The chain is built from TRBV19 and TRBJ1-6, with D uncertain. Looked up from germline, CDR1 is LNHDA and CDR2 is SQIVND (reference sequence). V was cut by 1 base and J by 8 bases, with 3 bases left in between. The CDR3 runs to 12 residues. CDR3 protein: CASSIADSPLHF. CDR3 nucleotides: TGTGCCAGTAGTATAGCTGATTCACCCCTCCACTTT.